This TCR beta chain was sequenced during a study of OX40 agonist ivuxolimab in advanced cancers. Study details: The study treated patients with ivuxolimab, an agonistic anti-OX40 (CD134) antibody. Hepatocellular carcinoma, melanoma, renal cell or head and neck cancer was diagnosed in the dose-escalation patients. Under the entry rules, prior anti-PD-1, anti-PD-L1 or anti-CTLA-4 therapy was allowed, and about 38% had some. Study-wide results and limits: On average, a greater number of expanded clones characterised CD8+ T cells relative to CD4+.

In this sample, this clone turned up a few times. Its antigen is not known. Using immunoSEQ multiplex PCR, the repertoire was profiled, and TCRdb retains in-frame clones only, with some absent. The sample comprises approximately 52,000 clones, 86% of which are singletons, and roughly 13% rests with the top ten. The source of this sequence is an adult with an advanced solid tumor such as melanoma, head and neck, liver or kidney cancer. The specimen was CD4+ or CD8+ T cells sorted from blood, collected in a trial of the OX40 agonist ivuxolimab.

The DNA for the CDR3 is TGTGCCAGCAGCTTAAGGGCAGGGGGGAACAATGAGCAGTTCTTC. It yields the protein CASSLRAGGNNEQFF. The chain links TRBV7-6 to TRBJ2-1; possibly TRBD1 for D (7 bases). This CDR3 contains 15 residues. The ends were cut back, 2 bases at V and 5 bases at J, with 13 bases in the middle. From germline, CDR1 is SGHVS and CDR2 FNYEAQ.